A selection of T cell receptor beta chains follows, all from one sample in a study of T-cell memory formation after mild COVID-19. TCRdb passed the 5' RACE reads through MiXCR, listing each CDR3 protein once. The data show about 390,000 distinct CDR3 sequences, approximately 15% seen once. Sequenced sample: PBMCs or a T cell subset sorted from them (not recorded which). These receptors were obtained from a man younger than 35 who had mild COVID-19 (a few samples of this study predate the infection). Cell type and time point are not known. The CDR3 runs from the conserved cysteine through the conserved F or W. Fields, in order: CDR3 protein, CDR3 DNA, V gene, J gene, D gene, clone size. D genes are given only for firm matches. The listing skips clone size in some rows; elsewhere it reads once, few, many or a size class.

CDR3 protein: CASSQSGGNTIYF
CDR3 DNA: TGTGCCAGCAGCCAGTCCGGCGGAAACACCATATATTTT
V gene: TRBV3-1
J gene: TRBJ1-3
D gene: .
clone size: .

CDR3 protein: CAWSGGNYGYTF
CDR3 DNA: TGTGCCTGGAGTGGGGGGAACTATGGCTACACCTTC
V gene: TRBV30
J gene: TRBJ1-2
D gene: .
clone size: once

CDR3 protein: CASSLVKGNGYTF
CDR3 DNA: TGTGCCAGCAGCTTAGTTAAGGGAAATGGCTACACCTTC
V gene: TRBV7-2
J gene: TRBJ1-2
D gene: .
clone size: few

CDR3 protein: CASSQGTYQETQYF
CDR3 DNA: TGCGCCAGCAGCCAAGGTACCTACCAAGAGACCCAGTACTTC
V gene: TRBV4-3
J gene: TRBJ2-5
D gene: .
clone size: many

CDR3 protein: CASSLLSGDTEAFF
CDR3 DNA: TGTGCCAGCAGCTTACTTTCCGGGGACACTGAAGCTTTCTTT
V gene: TRBV7-2
J gene: TRBJ1-1
D gene: .
clone size: .

CDR3 protein: CASSLTGTQYF
CDR3 DNA: TGTGCCAGCAGCCTAACCGGGACCCAGTACTTC
V gene: TRBV6-5
J gene: TRBJ2-5
D gene: .
clone size: .

CDR3 protein: CASSQEIQGAGTEAFF
CDR3 DNA: TGCGCCAGCAGCCAAGAAATACAGGGGGCTGGGACTGAAGCTTTCTTT
V gene: TRBV4-3
J gene: TRBJ1-1
D gene: TRBD1
clone size: few

CDR3 protein: CASSPFAGGSTDTQYF
CDR3 DNA: TGTGCCAGCAGCCCCTTTGCGGGGGGGAGCACAGATACGCAGTATTTT
V gene: TRBV7-3
J gene: TRBJ2-3
D gene: TRBD2
clone size: .

CDR3 protein: CASSRDRVGNQPQHF
CDR3 DNA: TGTGCCAGCAGTAGGGACAGGGTGGGCAATCAGCCCCAGCATTTT
V gene: TRBV6-2/TRBV6-3
J gene: TRBJ1-5
D gene: TRBD1
clone size: few

CDR3 protein: CASSKRDRATDTQYF
CDR3 DNA: TGTGCCAGCAGCAAGAGAGACAGGGCCACAGATACGCAGTATTTT
V gene: TRBV6-5
J gene: TRBJ2-3
D gene: TRBD1
clone size: .

CDR3 protein: CASSADPSTDTQYF
CDR3 DNA: TGTGCCAGCAGCGCCGATCCTAGCACAGATACGCAGTATTTT
V gene: TRBV9
J gene: TRBJ2-3
D gene: .
clone size: few

CDR3 protein: CSAPTADRGSPETQYF
CDR3 DNA: TGCAGTGCTCCCACAGCCGACAGGGGGTCCCCTGAGACCCAGTACTTC
V gene: TRBV20-1
J gene: TRBJ2-5
D gene: TRBD1
clone size: few

CDR3 protein: CASSLKWNTQYF
CDR3 DNA: TGTGCCAGCAGCTTGAAGTGGAATACGCAGTATTTT
V gene: TRBV7-9
J gene: TRBJ2-3
D gene: .
clone size: few

CDR3 protein: CASSLEPGSQETQYF
CDR3 DNA: TGCGCCAGCAGCTTGGAGCCAGGATCTCAAGAGACCCAGTACTTC
V gene: TRBV5-1
J gene: TRBJ2-5
D gene: .
clone size: few

CDR3 protein: CASSFGVGELFF
CDR3 DNA: TGTGCCAGCAGTTTCGGGGTCGGGGAGCTGTTTTTT
V gene: TRBV12-3/TRBV12-4
J gene: TRBJ2-2
D gene: .
clone size: many

CDR3 protein: CASSPVGTNSGANVLTF
CDR3 DNA: TGTGCCAGCAGCCCCGTCGGGACTAACTCTGGGGCCAACGTCCTGACTTTC
V gene: TRBV7-2
J gene: TRBJ2-6
D gene: TRBD2
clone size: few

CDR3 protein: CASSQGAGNTIYF
CDR3 DNA: TGTGCCAGCAGTCAAGGAGCTGGAAACACCATATATTTT
V gene: TRBV12-3/TRBV12-4
J gene: TRBJ1-3
D gene: .
clone size: .

CDR3 protein: CASSPGTDTQYF
CDR3 DNA: TGTGCCAGCAGCCCCGGCACAGATACGCAGTATTTT
V gene: TRBV7-3
J gene: TRBJ2-3
D gene: .
clone size: many

CDR3 protein: CASSRDRASTDTQYF
CDR3 DNA: TGTGCCAGCAGCCGAGACAGGGCTTCTACCGATACGCAGTATTTT
V gene: TRBV7-2
J gene: TRBJ2-3
D gene: TRBD1
clone size: .

CDR3 protein: CASSLGGQGPRQYF
CDR3 DNA: TGTGCCAGCAGTTTAGGTGGACAGGGGCCGCGCCAGTACTTC
V gene: TRBV12-3/TRBV12-4
J gene: TRBJ2-7
D gene: TRBD1
clone size: .

CDR3 protein: CASSVGIPGAGEQYF
CDR3 DNA: TGTGCCAGCAGCGTAGGAATCCCAGGGGCGGGCGAGCAGTACTTC
V gene: TRBV9
J gene: TRBJ2-7
D gene: .
clone size: .

CDR3 protein: CASSYRGTGDPSNQPQHF
CDR3 DNA: TGTGCCAGCAGCTACCGGGGGACAGGGGATCCGAGCAATCAGCCCCAGCATTTT
V gene: TRBV7-8
J gene: TRBJ1-5
D gene: TRBD1
clone size: .

CDR3 protein: CASSGGQGVTWDTQYF
CDR3 DNA: TGCGCCAGCAGCGGGGGACAGGGAGTGACTTGGGATACGCAGTATTTT
V gene: TRBV5-1
J gene: TRBJ2-3
D gene: TRBD1
clone size: few

CDR3 protein: CASSQATGGSYNEQFF
CDR3 DNA: TGCGCCAGCAGCCAGGCTACAGGGGGCTCCTACAATGAGCAGTTCTTC
V gene: TRBV4-1
J gene: TRBJ2-1
D gene: TRBD1
clone size: .

CDR3 protein: CASSLEFLNTEAFF
CDR3 DNA: TGTGCCAGCAGCCTAGAGTTTCTGAACACTGAAGCTTTCTTT
V gene: TRBV3-2
J gene: TRBJ1-1
D gene: .
clone size: .

CDR3 protein: CASRVAGGPYEQYF
CDR3 DNA: TGTGCCAGCAGGGTTGCGGGTGGCCCCTACGAGCAGTACTTC
V gene: TRBV27
J gene: TRBJ2-7
D gene: .
clone size: few

CDR3 protein: CASSLGQGMGTDTQYF
CDR3 DNA: TGCGCCAGCAGCTTGGGACAGGGGATGGGCACAGATACGCAGTATTTT
V gene: TRBV5-1
J gene: TRBJ2-3
D gene: TRBD1
clone size: many

CDR3 protein: CSARSGQGYGYTF
CDR3 DNA: TGCAGTGCTAGGTCCGGGCAGGGTTACGGCTACACCTTC
V gene: TRBV20-1
J gene: TRBJ1-2
D gene: .
clone size: .

CDR3 protein: CASSPLGSRNTIYF
CDR3 DNA: TGCGCCAGCAGCCCCCTCGGGTCCCGGAACACCATATATTTT
V gene: TRBV4-1
J gene: TRBJ1-3
D gene: .
clone size: few

CDR3 protein: CASSPGPSPNSPLHF
CDR3 DNA: TGTGCCAGCTCACCAGGACCCAGTCCTAATTCACCCCTCCACTTT
V gene: TRBV18
J gene: TRBJ1-6
D gene: .
clone size: few

CDR3 protein: CASSLPARYNEQFF
CDR3 DNA: TGTGCCAGCAGTCTTCCGGCGCGCTACAATGAGCAGTTCTTC
V gene: TRBV28
J gene: TRBJ2-1
D gene: .
clone size: .

CDR3 protein: CASSPGSPTDTQYF
CDR3 DNA: TGTGCCAGCAGCCCGGGTAGCCCCACAGATACGCAGTATTTT
V gene: TRBV3-1
J gene: TRBJ2-3
D gene: .
clone size: .

CDR3 protein: CASSARDRSAETQYF
CDR3 DNA: TGTGCCAGCAGCGCCCGGGACAGAAGTGCAGAGACCCAGTACTTC
V gene: TRBV7-9
J gene: TRBJ2-5
D gene: TRBD1
clone size: few